What follows is one TCR beta chain and its context. This record belongs to a study of blood T cell repertoires in COVID-19. Across the study: Collection of acute and convalescent COVID-19 samples took place in the United States, Italy and Spain. Nucleic acid was either cDNA or gDNA, and it came from T cells, B-cell-depleted T cells, or PBMCs.

The germline V gene encodes CDR1 WSHSY and CDR2 SAAADI. J gave up 4 bases and V 2 bases, and 5 bases lay outside the gene matches. The CDR3 runs to 16 residues. In the authors' methods: Amplification of reference gene primers provided the estimated nucleated cell counts. Profiled with immunoSEQ multiplex PCR; TCRdb holds only in-frame clones, not every one. The D gene and trimming were derived from the DNA, and the V and J assignments and clone size from that table. Here the sample spans about 11,000 clones, approximately 88% being singletons. The V call is TRBV10-2, the J call TRBJ1-5; the match to TRBD1 covers 10 bases. The sequenced material came from peripheral blood. The TCR originated in a human donor in a cohort sampled during active COVID-19. The CDR3 region has the DNA TGCGCCAGCAGTGAGCGGGACAGGGGTCCAAATCAGCCCCAGCATTTT. It yields the protein CASSERDRGPNQPQHF.